One sample yielded the 24 T cell receptor beta chains listed below, sequenced in a study of shared clonotypes between healthy human individuals. Only in-frame clones appear in the TCRdb table, and some are missing; sequencing was by immunoSEQ multiplex PCR. There are roughly 2 million clones in the sample; 90% to 96% occur only once, and roughly 0.13% lies in the top ten. The source material was naive CD4+ T cells sorted from blood. The subset here: CD45RA+ positively selected. The origin of the receptors is a man aged 18 to 30 in good health.

The chain joins TRBV11-2 to TRBJ1-6; 7 nucleotides agree with TRBD1. This CDR3 spans 15 amino acids. Trimming cost V 5 bases and J 7 bases; bases outside gene matches: 8. CDR1 is SGHAT and CDR2 is FQNNGV in the germline V gene. CDR3 protein: CASSPQGQTNSPLHF. CDR3 DNA: TGTGCCAGCAGCCCCCAGGGACAGACCAATTCACCCCTCCACTTT.

The chain has TRBV11-2 and TRBJ2-1; 8 bases agree with TRBD2. Germline CDR1 reads SGHAT; CDR2 reads FQNNGV. This CDR3 contains 13 residues. The trim removed 3 bases at V and 10 bases at J, leaving 5 bases unmatched. CDR3 sequence (DNA): TGTGCCAGCAGCTTCGGGACTAGGGAAGAGCAGTTCTTC. Amino acids: CASSFGTREEQFF.

V usage is TRBV18 and J usage is TRBJ2-2, with D uncertain. V lost 6 bases and J lost 3, with 11 bases in between. The CDR3 sequence is 14 residues long. Germline V gene data show CDR1 as KGHSH and CDR2 as LQKENI. CDR3 DNA: TGTGCCAGCTCCGCGGTCGGATACACCGGGGAGCTGTTTTTT. Its protein product is CASSAVGYTGELFF.

Worth noting for this clone: Additional DNA sequences in this sample encode the identical CDR3. The chain carries TRBV7-2 and TRBJ1-2; TRBD1 is a possible D gene (5 bases). This CDR3 is built from 14 residues. The V gene lost 0 bases and the J gene lost 2 bases, with 7 bases spanning the gap. In germline, CDR1 is SGHTA, CDR2 FQGNSA. The CDR3 nucleotides read TGTGCCAGCAGCTTAGCCAGGGTAAACTATGGCTACACCTTC. This sequence encodes CASSLARVNYGYTF.

This clone appeared a single time. Other DNA sequences from this sample encode an identical CDR3 as well. The CDR3 sequence is CASSYRMNTEAFF. The CDR3 DNA sequence: TGCGCCAGCAGCTACCGGATGAACACTGAAGCTTTCTTT. The genes are TRBV5-1 and TRBJ1-1; D remains unclear. Germline V gene lookup returns CDR1 SGHRS and CDR2 YFSETQ. The CDR3 loop spans 13 amino acids. V was trimmed by 3 bases and J by 0 bases, leaving 6 bases between them.

The genes are TRBV9 and TRBJ2-3; 8 nucleotides agree with TRBD1. The V and J ends lost 3 bases and 2 bases, in that order; junction bases with no gene match: 5. Germline V gives CDR1 SGDLS, CDR2 YYNGEE. This CDR3 region has 15 residues. The DNA of the CDR3 is TGTGCCAGCAGCGCCCGGGACAGGAACACAGATACGCAGTATTTT. It codes for CASSARDRNTDTQYF.

V usage is TRBV28 and J usage is TRBJ1-5; 7 bases align to TRBD1. Germline loops: CDR1 MDHEN, CDR2 SYDVKM. The CDR3 extends over 16 amino acids. J was trimmed by 3 bases and V by 6 bases; bases with no gene match: 11. The CDR3 region is CASSPSQGVFNQPQHF. The CDR3 DNA sequence: TGTGCCAGCAGCCCTTCTCAGGGGGTTTTCAATCAGCCCCAGCATTTT.

In regard to this clone: Other DNA sequences in this sample translate to the same CDR3. The gene calls are TRBV18 and TRBJ1-4; D is unclear. This CDR3 region has 15 residues. Deletions cut 0 bases from V and 1 base from J, with 6 bases between. Germline CDR1 reads KGHSH; CDR2 reads LQKENI. In DNA, the CDR3 is TGTGCCAGCTCACCACCGGGCAGAACTAATGAAAAACTGTTTTTT. Protein sequence: CASSPPGRTNEKLFF. Variable domain in full (rest from reference TRBV18 and TRBJ1-4): NAGVMQNPRHLVRRRGQEARLRCSPMKGHSHVYWYRQLPEEGLKFMVYLQKENIIDESGMPKERFSAEFPKEGPSILRIQQVVRGDSAAYFCASSPPGRTNEKLFFGSGTQLSVL.

The V and J genes are TRBV28 and TRBJ1-1, with TRBD1 matching 8 bases. J lost 1 base, V lost 4 bases, and 5 bases had no gene match. CDR3 length equals 15 residues. Germline lookup yields CDR1 MDHEN and CDR2 SYDVKM. CDR3 loop: CASSSYRGSNTEAFF. CDR3 coding DNA: TGTGCCAGCAGTTCATACAGGGGGTCGAACACTGAAGCTTTCTTT.

The chain couples TRBV5-1 to TRBJ2-1; no reliable D call. Germline V gene sequence: CDR1 SGHRS, CDR2 YFSETQ. This CDR3 comprises 15 residues. Between the trimmed V and J ends, which lost 3 bases and 0 bases, there was a span of 10 bases. The CDR3 DNA follows: TGCGCCAGCAGCTACGGACCGAACTCCTACAATGAGCAGTTCTTC. This gives the protein CASSYGPNSYNEQFF.

The rearrangement uses TRBV4-3 and TRBJ2-7; perhaps TRBD2 as D (6 bases). V shed 2 bases and J shed 4 bases, with 9 bases lying between them. Germline V gives CDR1 LGHNA, CDR2 YSLEER. The CDR3 has 13 amino acids. The CDR3 reads CASSQTEGYEQYF. The CDR3 coding sequence is TGCGCCAGCAGCCAAACGGAGGGGTACGAGCAGTACTTC.

The chain is built from TRBV19 and TRBJ2-5; 7 nucleotides match TRBD1. CDR1 and CDR2 (germline): LNHDA, SQIVND (reference sequence). Germline trimming cut 7 bases from V and 2 bases from J; bases unmatched to any gene: 4. The CDR3 is 13 amino acids. The DNA for the CDR3 is TGTGCCAGTAACCCGACAGGGCAAGAGACCCAGTACTTC. Its translation is CASNPTGQETQYF. The variable domain in full, completed from reference TRBV19 and TRBJ2-5, reads DGGITQSPKYLFRKEGQNVTLSCEQNLNHDAMYWYRQDPGQGLRLIYYSQIVNDFQKGDIAEGYSVSREKKESFPLTVTSAQKNPTAFYLCASNPTGQETQYFGPGTRLLVL.

The V and J genes are TRBV27 and TRBJ1-1; D not resolved. The germline CDR1 and CDR2 sequences are MNHEY and SMNVEV (reference sequence). V dropped 1 base and J dropped 1 base, with 7 bases sitting between them. The CDR3 runs 14 residues. In DNA, the CDR3 is TGTGCCAGCAGTTTATTAGGTACGAACACTGAAGCTTTCTTT. Its protein product is CASSLLGTNTEAFF.

The gene calls are TRBV9 and TRBJ1-2; D gene uncertain. This CDR3 is 16 amino acids long. Germline assignment: CDR1 SGDLS and CDR2 YYNGEE. Trimming shortened V by 0 bases and J by 0 bases, and 12 bases separated the two germline ends. CDR3 nucleotides: TGTGCCAGCAGCGTAGGAGTGCAGGAACCTAACTATGGCTACACCTTC. Residues: CASSVGVQEPNYGYTF. Using reference TRBV9 and TRBJ1-2 for the parts outside the CDR3, the full variable domain is DSGVTQTPKHLITATGQRVTLRCSPRSGDLSVYWYQQSLDQGLQFLIQYYNGEERAKGNILERFSAQQFPDLHSELNLSSLELGDSALYFCASSVGVQEPNYGYTFGSGTRLTVV.

The chain recombines TRBV28 with TRBJ2-1; 7 bases are shared with TRBD2. Trimming removed 3 bases from V and 4 bases from J; junction bases left unmatched: 12. Per germline, CDR1 MDHEN and CDR2 SYDVKM. This CDR3 is 17 amino acids long. Here the CDR3 DNA reads TGTGCCAGCAGTTTTATACATGGGGAGGGCAATTACAATGAGCAGTTCTTC. Residues: CASSFIHGEGNYNEQFF. The whole variable domain, filled in from reference TRBV28 and TRBJ2-1, reads DVKVTQSSRYLVKRTGEKVFLECVQDMDHENMFWYRQDPGLGLRLIYFSYDVKMKEKGDIPEGYSVSREKKERFSLILESASTNQTSMYLCASSFIHGEGNYNEQFFGPGTRLTVL.

The rearrangement joins TRBV18 to TRBJ2-7, with TRBD1 identical over 7 bases. Trimming removed 4 bases from V and 0 bases from J; junction bases left unmatched: 9. This CDR3 spans 16 amino acids. CDR1 and CDR2 from the germline V gene are KGHSH and LQKENI. In DNA, the CDR3 is TGTGCCAGCTCACAATCGACAGGGCCCAGCTCCTACGAGCAGTACTTC. Translated, it gives CASSQSTGPSSYEQYF.

This chain uses TRBV6-5 with TRBJ2-7; no definite D call. This CDR3 contains 11 residues. From germline, CDR1 is MNHEY and CDR2 SVGAGI. V lost 7 bases and J 3 bases, leaving 7 bases between the germline ends. This CDR3 is CASTENYEQYF. The CDR3 nucleotides are TGTGCCAGCACCGAGAACTACGAGCAGTACTTC.

In the case of this clone: Other nucleotide sequences in the sample specify the same CDR3. This chain connects TRBV10-3 to TRBJ1-3; D uncertain. Germline assignment: CDR1 ENHRY and CDR2 SYGVKD. The CDR3 covers 12 residues. Trimming took off 5 bases at V and 0 bases at J, with 2 bases between the two ends. The CDR3 DNA reads TGTGCCATCAGTCCCTCTGGAAACACCATATATTTT. Translation: CAISPSGNTIYF.

This clone was seen once. The chain joins TRBV5-1 to TRBJ2-2, with D maybe TRBD2 (7 bases). Trimming took off 4 bases at V and 3 bases at J, with 19 bases between the two ends. Per the germline V gene, CDR1 is SGHRS and CDR2 is YFSETQ. The CDR3 has 17 amino acids. CDR3 amino acids: CASSPLVAGGHTGELFF. The CDR3 DNA reads as TGCGCCAGCAGCCCATTAGTGGCCGGGGGGCACACCGGGGAGCTGTTTTTT.

Concerning this clone itself: One junction end does not reproduce the germline sequence, and a read error may be involved. The rearrangement joins TRBV6-5 to TRBJ2-1, with 13 bases fitting TRBD2. This CDR3 is built from 15 residues. Germline V gene lookup returns CDR1 MNHEY and CDR2 SVGAGI. CDR3 protein: CASSYSSTSGTSGIF. The DNA for the CDR3 is TGTGCCAGCAGTTACTCGTCCACCTCCGGGACTAGCGGGATCTTC.

This chain joins TRBV11-2 and TRBJ2-5, with D unresolved. This CDR3 spans 14 amino acids. Germline V CDR1 and CDR2: SGHAT, FQNNGV. V lost 3 bases and J 1 base, leaving 9 bases between the germline ends. CDR3 loop: CASSFGSLQETQYF. CDR3 nucleotides: TGTGCCAGCAGCTTCGGCAGCCTCCAAGAGACCCAGTACTTC.

The gene calls are TRBV4-1 and TRBJ1-3; the D is unclear. The V end was cut by 2 bases, the J end by 0 bases, with 17 bases between. Germline V CDR1 and CDR2: MGHRA, YSYEKL. The CDR3 is 18 amino acids. In DNA form, the CDR3 reads TGCGCCAGCAGCCAAAACGTGCCGGGCAGGAACTCTGGAAACACCATATATTTT. This translates into CASSQNVPGRNSGNTIYF.

A single count supports this clone. The rearrangement uses TRBV6-5 and TRBJ2-7, with D possibly being TRBD1 (5 bases). CDR1 and CDR2 from the germline V gene are MNHEY and SVGAGI. The V end was cut by 9 bases, the J end by 1 base, with 13 bases between. The CDR3 sequence is 13 residues long. The CDR3 sequence is CASGRAGSYEQYF. CDR3 nucleotides: TGTGCCAGTGGCAGGGCCGGATCCTACGAGCAGTACTTC.

The rearrangement links TRBV6-1 to TRBJ2-1; D is ambiguous. Germline CDR1 MNHNS, CDR2 SASEGT. This CDR3 region has 17 residues. V lost 2 bases to trimming and J lost 8 bases, with 22 bases between them. CDR3 nucleotides: TGTGCCAGCAGTGAATATCCCGGTGGGATGTTTTGGGATGAGCAGTTCTTC. Translated, it gives CASSEYPGGMFWDEQFF.